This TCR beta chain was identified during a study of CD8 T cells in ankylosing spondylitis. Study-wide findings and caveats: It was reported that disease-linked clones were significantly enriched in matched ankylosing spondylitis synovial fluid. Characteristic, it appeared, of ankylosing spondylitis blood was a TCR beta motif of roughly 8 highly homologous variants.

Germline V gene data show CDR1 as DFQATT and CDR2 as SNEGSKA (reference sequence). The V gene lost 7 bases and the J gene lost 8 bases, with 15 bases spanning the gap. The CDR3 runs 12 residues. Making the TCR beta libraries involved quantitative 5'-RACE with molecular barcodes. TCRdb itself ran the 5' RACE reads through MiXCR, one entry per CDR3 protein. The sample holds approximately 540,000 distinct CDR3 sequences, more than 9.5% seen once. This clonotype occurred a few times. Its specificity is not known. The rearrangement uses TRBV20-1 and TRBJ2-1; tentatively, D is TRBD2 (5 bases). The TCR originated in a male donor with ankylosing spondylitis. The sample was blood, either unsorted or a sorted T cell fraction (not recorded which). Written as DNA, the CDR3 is TGCAGTGAGGCGAAGTTCGGGGATGAGCAGTTCTTC. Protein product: CSEAKFGDEQFF.